This T cell receptor beta chain stems from a study of blood T cell repertoires in COVID-19. Generated by immunoSEQ multiplex PCR, the TCRdb table keeps only in-frame clones and is missing some. Of about 150,000 clones listed, 85% to 90% are singletons. The sample was peripheral blood. This receptor was obtained from a man between 18 and 29 years old with COVID-19, enrolled during active disease.

CDR3 DNA: TGTGCCAGCAGCGACAGACCTAATGAAAAACTGTTTTTT. Protein product: CASSDRPNEKLFF. The chain recombines TRBV6-5 with TRBJ1-4; D is perhaps TRBD1 (5 bases). The germline V and J ends were trimmed by 6 bases and 3 bases, with 8 bases remaining between them. The CDR3 covers 13 residues. Germline V lookup: CDR1 MNHEY, CDR2 SVGAGI.